These 6 T cell receptor beta chains originate from one sample sequenced in a study of Graves' ophthalmopathy and Graves' hyperthyroidism. Investigators amplified TCR beta CDR3 regions from RNA transcripts. The first round was an RT-PCR with HTBI primers, and the second round was a multiplex PCR. TCRdb passed the multiplex PCR reads through MiXCR, listing each CDR3 protein once. The sample lists nearly 400,000 distinct CDR3 sequences, approximately 20% occurring once. The specimen sequenced was peripheral blood. Source of these receptors: a woman in her late teens or twenties with Graves' ophthalmopathy.

This clonotype came up a few times. The chain joins TRBV7-2 to TRBJ2-5; D may correspond to TRBD1 or TRBD2 (7 bases each). The CDR3 has 16 amino acids. Germline assignment: CDR1 SGHTA and CDR2 FQGNSA. V dropped 0 bases and J dropped 7 bases, with 18 bases sitting between them. The CDR3 region has the DNA TGTGCCAGCAGCTTAGCGCAGGGGAGGGGGCGTGGGACCCAGTACTTC. Protein: CASSLAQGRGRGTQYF.

The table lists this clonotype with many counts. The chain employs TRBV7-8 and TRBJ1-5; D not resolved. Per the germline V gene, CDR1 is SGHVS and CDR2 is FQNEAQ. This CDR3 is 13 amino acids long. V was cut by 7 bases and J by 0 bases, with 7 bases left in between. The CDR3 region is CASTRNSNQPQHF. The CDR3, as DNA: TGTGCCAGCACCAGAAATAGCAATCAGCCCCAGCATTTT. The whole variable domain, filled in from reference TRBV7-8 and TRBJ1-5, reads GAGVSQSPRYKVAKRGQDVALRCDPISGHVSLFWYQQALGQGPEFLTYFQNEAQLDKSGLPSDRFFAERPEGSVSTLKIQRTQQEDSAVYLCASTRNSNQPQHFGDGTRLSIL.

The gene calls are TRBV7-2 and TRBJ2-5; 13 nucleotides align to TRBD2. TRBJ2-7 matches the DNA end more closely, so the J call is doubtful. The CDR3 extends over 15 amino acids. Germline assignment: CDR1 SGHTA and CDR2 FQGNSA. The DNA of the CDR3 is TGTGCCAGCAGCTCTCGGACTAGCGGGAGACGCGAGCAGTACTTC. It specifies CASSSRTSGRREQYF.

This clonotype was counted many times. The gene calls are TRBV27 and TRBJ2-7; TRBD2 is a possible D gene (5 bases). Trimming took off 6 bases at V and 4 bases at J, with 19 bases between the two ends. Germline V gene sequence: CDR1 MNHEY, CDR2 SMNVEV (reference sequence). CDR3 size: 15 residues. CDR3 sequence reads: CASRRRNETTYEQYF. CDR3 nucleotides: TGTGCCAGCAGACGACGCAATGAGACTACGTACGAGCAGTACTTC.

Ten or more counts support this clonotype. V and J are TRBV4-3 and TRBJ2-5; the match to TRBD2 covers 10 bases. With 1 base clipped from V and 2 bases from J, the junction kept 4 bases outside the gene matches. CDR3 length equals 16 residues. Germline V lookup: CDR1 LGHNA, CDR2 YSLEER. This chain's CDR3 is CASSQGRTSGQETQYF. The CDR3 DNA sequence: TGCGCCAGCAGCCAAGGGCGGACTAGCGGTCAAGAGACCCAGTACTTC.

The table lists this clonotype with many counts. The V gene is TRBV27, the J gene TRBJ2-5; D is undetermined. The germline CDR1 and CDR2 sequences are MNHEY and SMNVEV (reference sequence). The CDR3 sequence is 14 residues long. Between the trimmed V and J ends, which lost 2 bases and 5 bases, there was a span of 12 bases. The CDR3 here is CASSLRVAGETQYF. CDR3 DNA sequence: TGTGCCAGCAGTTTAAGGGTAGCCGGCGAGACCCAGTACTTC.